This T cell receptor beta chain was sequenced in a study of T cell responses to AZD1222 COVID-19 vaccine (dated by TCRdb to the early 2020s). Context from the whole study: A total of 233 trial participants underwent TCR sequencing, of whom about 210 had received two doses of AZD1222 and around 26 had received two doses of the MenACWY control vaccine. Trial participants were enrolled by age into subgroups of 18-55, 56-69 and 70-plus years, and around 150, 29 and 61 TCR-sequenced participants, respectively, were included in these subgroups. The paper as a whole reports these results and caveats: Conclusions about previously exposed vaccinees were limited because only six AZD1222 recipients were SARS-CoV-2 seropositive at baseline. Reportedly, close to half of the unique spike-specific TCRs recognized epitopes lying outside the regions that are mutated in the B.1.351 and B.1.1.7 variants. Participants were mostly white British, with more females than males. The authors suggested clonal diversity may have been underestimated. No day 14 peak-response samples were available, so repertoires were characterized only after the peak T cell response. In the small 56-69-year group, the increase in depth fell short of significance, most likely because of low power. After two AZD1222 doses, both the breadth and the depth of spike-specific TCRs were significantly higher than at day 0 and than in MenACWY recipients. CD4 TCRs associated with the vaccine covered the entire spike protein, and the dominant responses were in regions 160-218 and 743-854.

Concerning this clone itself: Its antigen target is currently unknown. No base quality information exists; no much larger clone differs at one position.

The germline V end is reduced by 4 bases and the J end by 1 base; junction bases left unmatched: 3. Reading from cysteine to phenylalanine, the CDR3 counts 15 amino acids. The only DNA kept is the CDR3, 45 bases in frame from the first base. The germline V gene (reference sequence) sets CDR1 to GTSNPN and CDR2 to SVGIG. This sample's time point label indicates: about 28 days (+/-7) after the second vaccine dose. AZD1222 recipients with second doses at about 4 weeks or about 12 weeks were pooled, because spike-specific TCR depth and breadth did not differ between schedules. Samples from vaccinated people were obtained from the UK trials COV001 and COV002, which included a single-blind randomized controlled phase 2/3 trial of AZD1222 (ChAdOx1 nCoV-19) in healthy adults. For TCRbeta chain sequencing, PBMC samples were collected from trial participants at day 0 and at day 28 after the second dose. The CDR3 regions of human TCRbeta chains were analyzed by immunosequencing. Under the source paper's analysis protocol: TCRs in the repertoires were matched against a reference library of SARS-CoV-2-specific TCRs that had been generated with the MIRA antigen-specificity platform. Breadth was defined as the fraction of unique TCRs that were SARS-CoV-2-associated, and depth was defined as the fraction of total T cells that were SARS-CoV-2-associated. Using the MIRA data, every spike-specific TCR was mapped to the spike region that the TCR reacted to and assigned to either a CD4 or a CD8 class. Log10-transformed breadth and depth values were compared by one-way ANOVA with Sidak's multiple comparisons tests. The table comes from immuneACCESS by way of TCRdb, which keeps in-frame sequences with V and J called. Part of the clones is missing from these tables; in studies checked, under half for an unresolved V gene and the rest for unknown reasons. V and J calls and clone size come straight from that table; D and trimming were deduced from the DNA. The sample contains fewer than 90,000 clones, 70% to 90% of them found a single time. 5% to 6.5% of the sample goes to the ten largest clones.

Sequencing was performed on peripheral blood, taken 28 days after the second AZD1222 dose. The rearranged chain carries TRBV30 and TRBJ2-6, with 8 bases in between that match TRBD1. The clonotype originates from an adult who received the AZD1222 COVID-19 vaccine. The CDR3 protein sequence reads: CAWTHRGSGANVLTF. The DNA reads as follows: TGTGCCTGGACCCACAGGGGGTCTGGGGCCAACGTCCTGACTTTC.